Listed below are T cell receptor beta chains from one sample, sequenced in a study of radiation and T cells in renal cell carcinoma. Clones were sequenced by immunoSEQ multiplex PCR, and TCRdb holds only the in-frame ones, with some missing. The repertoire includes 90,000 to 95,000 clones, 82% of them detected once, and almost 6.5% sits in the top ten. Sequencing was performed on blood, taken from a patient whose treatment included radiotherapy and nephrectomy. Receptors originate from a man in his 60s with renal cell carcinoma. Each CDR3 is given without its conserved first and last residue. The order of the fields is CDR3 protein, J gene, clone size, V gene. Size is stated for part of the rows, as once, few or many counts, or as a class when the clone is expanded.

cdr3_aa: ASSLSLVETQY; j_call: TRBJ2-5; clone_size: .; v_call: TRBV5-4
cdr3_aa: SVVRGGSYEQY; j_call: TRBJ2-7; clone_size: once; v_call: TRBV29-1
cdr3_aa: ASRSEAEAF; j_call: TRBJ1-1; clone_size: few; v_call: TRBV5-5
cdr3_aa: ASSLTGRDTQY; j_call: TRBJ2-3; clone_size: .; v_call: TRBV7-2
cdr3_aa: SVAGQGGGYT; j_call: TRBJ1-2; clone_size: few; v_call: TRBV29-1
cdr3_aa: ASSETQTGGQF; j_call: TRBJ2-1; clone_size: .; v_call: TRBV2
cdr3_aa: ASSGGTAGANVLT; j_call: TRBJ2-6; clone_size: .; v_call: TRBV5-4
cdr3_aa: ASSDRGNEQY; j_call: TRBJ2-7; clone_size: .; v_call: TRBV6-4
cdr3_aa: ASSTPSARSSYNEQF; j_call: TRBJ2-1; clone_size: .; v_call: TRBV19
cdr3_aa: ASSQERPARGTQY; j_call: TRBJ2-5; clone_size: .; v_call: TRBV4-1
cdr3_aa: ASSPDAPTGVSNQPQH; j_call: TRBJ1-5; clone_size: .; v_call: TRBV18
cdr3_aa: ASRPRTAYEQY; j_call: TRBJ2-7; clone_size: .; v_call: TRBV28
cdr3_aa: ASSATGGSGEQF; j_call: TRBJ2-1; clone_size: .; v_call: TRBV10-2
cdr3_aa: ASSLASRNSNQPQH; j_call: TRBJ1-5; clone_size: once; v_call: TRBV7-2
cdr3_aa: ASRDIKNTGELF; j_call: TRBJ2-2; clone_size: .; v_call: TRBV28
cdr3_aa: ASAKSGGLSYEQY; j_call: TRBJ2-7; clone_size: .; v_call: TRBV25-1
cdr3_aa: ASSQDYGYTEAF; j_call: TRBJ1-1; clone_size: .; v_call: TRBV4-1
cdr3_aa: ASSLVGVNVLT; j_call: TRBJ2-6; clone_size: .; v_call: TRBV7-2
cdr3_aa: ASSPRTSGATYNEQF; j_call: TRBJ2-1; clone_size: .; v_call: TRBV18
cdr3_aa: ASSIPPPGQPNNEQF; j_call: TRBJ2-1; clone_size: .; v_call: TRBV19
cdr3_aa: ASKPIAPASGSIYEQY; j_call: TRBJ2-7; clone_size: .; v_call: TRBV2
cdr3_aa: ASASPGGQEQY; j_call: TRBJ2-7; clone_size: .; v_call: TRBV5-1
cdr3_aa: ASSLAPFGNTGELF; j_call: TRBJ2-2; clone_size: .; v_call: TRBV27
cdr3_aa: ASSFSTGGTLGTDTQY; j_call: TRBJ2-3; clone_size: .; v_call: TRBV7-9
cdr3_aa: ASSLARYEQY; j_call: TRBJ2-7; clone_size: .; v_call: TRBV7-9
cdr3_aa: ASSFIFVEETQY; j_call: TRBJ2-5; clone_size: few; v_call: TRBV5-6
cdr3_aa: SVVPDRLPYEQY; j_call: TRBJ2-7; clone_size: .; v_call: TRBV29-1
cdr3_aa: ASSPDGVAVHEQY; j_call: TRBJ2-7; clone_size: .; v_call: TRBV5-4
cdr3_aa: ASSFSGTLGTEAF; j_call: TRBJ1-1; clone_size: .; v_call: TRBV7-8
cdr3_aa: ASSSLSYEQY; j_call: TRBJ2-7; clone_size: .; v_call: TRBV7-6